The TCR beta chain described here comes from a study of cytotoxic CD8 clonotypes in ibrutinib-treated CLL. Findings and caveats of the study: Sustained-remission and progressing patients' sampling times differed. Clonality went up at ibrutinib response and then declined back toward baseline at progression.

TCRdb's copy holds only in-frame clones and misses some; the assay was immunoSEQ multiplex PCR. The sample holds about 6,000 clones, 60% to 75% seen once. The germline V gene has CDR1 SGHRS and CDR2 YFSETQ. The CDR3 runs 12 residues. V lost 4 bases and J 6 bases, leaving 11 bases between the germline ends. Regarding this clone: No antigen is known for it.

The sequence came from a human donor with chronic lymphocytic leukemia. This sequence joins TRBV5-1 and TRBJ2-7; D not resolved. The sequencing used PBMCs, collected before ibrutinib treatment. The CDR3 DNA reads as TGCGCCAGCAGCAAAACAGTAGGCGAGCAGTACTTC. Residues: CASSKTVGEQYF.